This paragraph covers one T cell receptor (beta chain) sequence. This record comes from a study of blood T cell repertoires in COVID-19. The CDR3 extends over 16 amino acids. TCRdb keeps only in-frame clones here, not all; method: immunoSEQ multiplex PCR. This table has about 270,000 clones, around 81% appearing once. The chain is built from TRBV21-1 and TRBJ2-1; TRBD2 was called by the table and not checked on the DNA. TRBV21-1 is a pseudogene. This clonotype originated in a woman aged 60 to 75 with active or convalescent COVID-19. The sequencing input was peripheral blood. CDR3: CASSKGLAGVYNEQFF. DNA for the CDR3: TGTGCCAGCAGCAAGGGACTAGCGGGGGTCTACAATGAGCAGTTCTTC.